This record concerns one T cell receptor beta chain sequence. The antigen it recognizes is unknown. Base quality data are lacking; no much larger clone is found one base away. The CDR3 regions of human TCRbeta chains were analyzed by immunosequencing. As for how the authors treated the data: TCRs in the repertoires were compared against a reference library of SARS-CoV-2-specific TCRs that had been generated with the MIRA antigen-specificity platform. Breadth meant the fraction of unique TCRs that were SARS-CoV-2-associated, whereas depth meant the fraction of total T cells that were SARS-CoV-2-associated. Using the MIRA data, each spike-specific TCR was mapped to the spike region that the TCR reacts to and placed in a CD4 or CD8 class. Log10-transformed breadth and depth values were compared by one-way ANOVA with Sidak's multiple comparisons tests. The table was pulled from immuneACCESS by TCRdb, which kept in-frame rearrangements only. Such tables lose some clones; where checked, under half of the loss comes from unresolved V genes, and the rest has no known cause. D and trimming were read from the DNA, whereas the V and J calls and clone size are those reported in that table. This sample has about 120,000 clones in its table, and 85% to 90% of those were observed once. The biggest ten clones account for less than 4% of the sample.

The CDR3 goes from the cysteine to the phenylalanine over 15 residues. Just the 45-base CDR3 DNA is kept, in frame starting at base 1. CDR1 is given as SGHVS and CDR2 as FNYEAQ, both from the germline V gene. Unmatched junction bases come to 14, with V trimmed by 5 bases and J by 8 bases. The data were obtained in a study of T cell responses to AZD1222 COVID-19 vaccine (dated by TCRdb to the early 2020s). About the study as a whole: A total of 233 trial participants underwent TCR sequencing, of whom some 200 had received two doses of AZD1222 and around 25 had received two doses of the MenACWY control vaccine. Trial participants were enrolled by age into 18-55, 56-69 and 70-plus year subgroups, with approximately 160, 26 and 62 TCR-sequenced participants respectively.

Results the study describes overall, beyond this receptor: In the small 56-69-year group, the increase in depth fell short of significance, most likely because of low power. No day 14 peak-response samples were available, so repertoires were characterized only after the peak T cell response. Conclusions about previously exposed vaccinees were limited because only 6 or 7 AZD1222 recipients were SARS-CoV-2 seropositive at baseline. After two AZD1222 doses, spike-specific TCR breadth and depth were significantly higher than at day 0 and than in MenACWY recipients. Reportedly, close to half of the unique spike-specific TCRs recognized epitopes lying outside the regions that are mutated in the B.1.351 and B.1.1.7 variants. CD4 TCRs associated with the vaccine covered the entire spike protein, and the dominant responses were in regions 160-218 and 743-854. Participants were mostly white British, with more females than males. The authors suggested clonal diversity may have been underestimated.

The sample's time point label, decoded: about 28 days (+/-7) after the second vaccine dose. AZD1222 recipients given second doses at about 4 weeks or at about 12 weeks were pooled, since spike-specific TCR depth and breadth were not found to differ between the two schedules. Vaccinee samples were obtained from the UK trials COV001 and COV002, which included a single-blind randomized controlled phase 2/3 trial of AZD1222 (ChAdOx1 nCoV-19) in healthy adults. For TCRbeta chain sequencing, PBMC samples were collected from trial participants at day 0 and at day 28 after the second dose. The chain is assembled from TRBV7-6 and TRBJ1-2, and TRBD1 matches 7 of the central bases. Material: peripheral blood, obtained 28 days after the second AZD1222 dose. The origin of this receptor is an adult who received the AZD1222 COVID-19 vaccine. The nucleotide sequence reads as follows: TGTGCCAGCAGCCCCCGGGTGACAGGGCGGCGAGGCTACACCTTC. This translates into CASSPRVTGRRGYTF.